The 19 T cell receptor beta chains in this list originate from one sample, sequenced in a study of OX40 agonist ivuxolimab in advanced cancers. This table comes from immunoSEQ multiplex PCR, and its TCRdb copy is limited to in-frame clones, with some not included. The table has tens of thousands of clones, 84% seen once; the top ten hold around 1.3%. The sample was CD4+ or CD8+ T cells sorted from blood, taken in a trial of the OX40 agonist ivuxolimab. The receptors here all came from an adult with an advanced solid tumor such as melanoma, head and neck, liver or kidney cancer.

The J gene is TRBJ2-7, the V gene TRBV11-1, with a possible D match to TRBD1 (6 bases). The CDR3 extends over 17 amino acids. Trimming cost V 3 bases and J 3 bases, with 21 bases left between them. The germline V gene encodes CDR1 SGHAT and CDR2 FQDESV (reference sequence). CDR3 in DNA: TGTGCCAGCAGCTTTACCGTCGACAGGACGACCGACTACGAGCAGTACTTC. This sequence encodes CASSFTVDRTTDYEQYF.

The V gene is TRBV5-1, the J gene TRBJ1-4; tentative D call: TRBD1 (6 bases). The CDR3 length is 15 residues. Trimming shortened V by 0 bases and J by 7 bases, and 13 bases separated the two germline ends. From germline, CDR1 is SGHRS and CDR2 YFSETQ. The CDR3 bases are TGCGCCAGCAGCTTGGCCGCAGGGGAAGGTGAAAAACTGTTTTTT. This codes for CASSLAAGEGEKLFF.

The chain uses TRBV19 and TRBJ2-6, with 8 positions matching TRBD1. The ends lost 5 bases at V and 3 bases at J; junction bases unmatched: 6. The CDR3 covers 16 residues. Germline loops: CDR1 LNHDA, CDR2 SQIVND (reference sequence). The DNA of the CDR3 is TGTGCCAGTAGTGCCTTACAGGGGGGTGGGGCCAACGTCCTGACTTTC. It yields the protein CASSALQGGGANVLTF.

This clone was counted between two and nine times. The chain uses TRBV28 and TRBJ2-4, with TRBD1 identical over 7 bases. The CDR3 is 14 amino acids. From germline, CDR1 is MDHEN and CDR2 SYDVKM. V shed 6 bases and J 8 bases; nucleotides not matched to a gene: 10. The CDR3 loop reads CASSWGTAGDIQYF. CDR3 coding DNA: TGTGCCAGCAGCTGGGGGACAGCCGGGGACATTCAGTACTTC. Combining the CDR3 with reference TRBV28 and TRBJ2-4 gives the whole variable domain DVKVTQSSRYLVKRTGEKVFLECVQDMDHENMFWYRQDPGLGLRLIYFSYDVKMKEKGDIPEGYSVSREKKERFSLILESASTNQTSMYLCASSWGTAGDIQYFGAGTRLSVL.

The chain joins TRBV7-9 to TRBJ2-3; D may be TRBD2 (5 bases). There are 15 residues in the CDR3. The ends were cut back, 7 bases at V and 3 bases at J, with 17 bases in the middle. Germline CDR1 reads SEHNR; CDR2 reads FQNEAQ (reference sequence). The CDR3 here is CASTPVSRRTDTQYF. DNA for the CDR3: TGTGCCAGCACCCCGGTTTCGCGGAGGACAGATACGCAGTATTTT.

The rearrangement joins TRBV18 to TRBJ2-5; D gene unclear. CDR1 KGHSH and CDR2 LQKENI come from the germline V gene. Between the trimmed V and J ends, which lost 8 bases and 7 bases, there was a span of 8 bases. The CDR3 contains 10 residues. This CDR3 is CASAGGTQYF. As DNA, the CDR3 is TGTGCCAGCGCCGGCGGGACCCAGTACTTC. Variable domain in full (rest from reference TRBV18 and TRBJ2-5): NAGVMQNPRHLVRRRGQEARLRCSPMKGHSHVYWYRQLPEEGLKFMVYLQKENIIDESGMPKERFSAEFPKEGPSILRIQQVVRGDSAAYFCASAGGTQYFGPGTRLLVL.

The V and J genes are TRBV18 and TRBJ2-3, with D uncertain. The V end lost 1 base, the J end lost 1 base, and 9 bases lay between the germline ends. CDR3 length: 15 amino acids. The V gene's germline CDR1 is KGHSH and CDR2 LQKENI. The CDR3 region is CASSPRQSGTDTQYF. The CDR3 DNA is TGTGCCAGCTCACCACGGCAGTCGGGCACAGATACGCAGTATTTT.

The V gene is TRBV7-7, the J gene TRBJ2-2, with D possibly matching TRBD1 (6 bases). This CDR3 contains 12 residues. V was shortened by 4 bases and J by 6 bases, with 6 bases between the two germline ends. The germline CDR1 and CDR2 sequences are SSHAT and FNYEAQ (reference sequence). CDR3: CASSYRAGELFF. CDR3 DNA: TGTGCCAGCAGCTACAGGGCCGGGGAGCTGTTTTTT. The variable domain in full, with the rest retrieved from reference TRBV7-7 and TRBJ2-2, is GAGVSQSPRYKVTKRGQDVTLRCDPISSHATLYWYQQALGQGPEFLTYFNYEAQPDKSGLPSDRFSAERPEGSISTLTIQRTEQRDSAMYRCASSYRAGELFFGEGSRLTVL.

V gene TRBV5-1 combines with J gene TRBJ2-6; D call uncertain. The CDR3 extends over 14 amino acids. Trimming stripped 4 bases from V and 0 bases from J, with 5 bases between. CDR1 is SGHRS and CDR2 is YFSETQ in the germline V gene. CDR3 region: CASSQNSGANVLTF. CDR3 bases: TGCGCCAGCAGCCAAAACTCTGGGGCCAACGTCCTGACTTTC.

The chain carries TRBV7-9 and TRBJ2-3; D gene ambiguous. Between the trimmed V and J ends, which lost 4 bases and 5 bases, there was a span of 4 bases. This CDR3 is built from 11 residues. Looked up from germline, CDR1 is SEHNR and CDR2 is FQNEAQ (reference sequence). The CDR3 nucleotides read TGTGCCAGCAGCTCTATAGATACGCAGTATTTT. Amino acid sequence: CASSSIDTQYF.

The CDR3 bases are TGCGCCAGCAGCCCCTTATTAGGACAGGGGACTAGCGGGAGGGTAGCCAAAAACATTCAGTACTTC. This gives the protein CASSPLLGQGTSGRVAKNIQYF. V usage is TRBV5-1 and J usage is TRBJ2-4, with 16 positions matching TRBD2. Germline assignment: CDR1 SGHRS and CDR2 YFSETQ. The CDR3 extends over 22 amino acids. With 4 bases clipped from V and 0 bases from J, the junction kept 16 bases outside the gene matches.

The chain recombines TRBV14 with TRBJ2-3; TRBD2 aligns across 10 bases. V was clipped by 6 bases and J by 6 bases; unmatched bases: 9. The V gene's germline CDR1 is SGHDN and CDR2 FVKESK. The CDR3 loop spans 15 amino acids. CDR3 coding DNA: TGTGCCAGCAGTCGAGCGGGAGGGACCGGGGATACGCAGTATTTT. The encoded protein is CASSRAGGTGDTQYF.

The chain has TRBV4-3 and TRBJ2-7; maybe TRBD1 (5 bases). Germline V CDR1 and CDR2: LGHNA, YSLEER. This CDR3 has 15 amino acids. V gave up 0 bases and J gave up 1 base, with 10 bases separating them. The CDR3 loop reads CASSQDSTVSYEQYF. The CDR3 coding sequence is TGCGCCAGCAGCCAAGATTCGACAGTATCCTACGAGCAGTACTTC.

This CDR3 is CASSIGEKNTEAFF. DNA for the CDR3: TGTGCCAGTAGTATAGGAGAGAAGAACACTGAAGCTTTCTTT. The J gene is TRBJ1-1, the V gene TRBV19, with D hard to call. Germline V lookup: CDR1 LNHDA, CDR2 SQIVND (reference sequence). This CDR3 spans 14 amino acids. Trimming cost V 1 base and J 1 base, with 7 bases left between them.

The V call is TRBV5-1, the J call TRBJ1-1; unclear D gene. Per the germline V gene, CDR1 is SGHRS and CDR2 is YFSETQ. The CDR3 is 15 amino acids. The V gene lost 0 bases and the J gene lost 4 bases, with 13 bases spanning the gap. As DNA, the CDR3 is TGCGCCAGCAGCTTGGCCCTTGGGGATGGCACTGAAGCTTTCTTT. It yields the protein CASSLALGDGTEAFF.

This chain joins TRBV30 and TRBJ2-3; tentative D call: TRBD2 (6 bases). Per germline, CDR1 GTSNPN and CDR2 SVGIG (reference sequence). The CDR3 length is 17 residues. Trimming pared 0 bases from V and 0 bases from J, leaving 16 bases between. The CDR3 DNA reads as TGTGCCTGGAGTGTAACCCTTGGAGGGACTAGCACAGATACGCAGTATTTT. Translating it yields CAWSVTLGGTSTDTQYF.

This rearrangement joins TRBV18 to TRBJ2-7; TRBD1 matches at 9 bases. The CDR3 spans 17 residues. Germline loops: CDR1 KGHSH, CDR2 LQKENI. The ends lost 3 bases at V and 5 bases at J; junction bases unmatched: 14. The CDR3 spells CASSPPLTGQGTNEQYF. As DNA, the CDR3 is TGTGCCAGCTCACCGCCTTTGACGGGACAGGGAACAAACGAGCAGTACTTC.

The chain links TRBV7-2 to TRBJ1-1, with 9 bases aligning to TRBD1. V lost 4 bases, J lost 0 bases, and 9 bases stayed unmatched. The CDR3 has 17 residues. Germline-derived CDR1 and CDR2 are SGHTA and FQGNSA. In nucleotides, the CDR3 is TGTGCCAGCAGCTCACGTCCCGGGACAGGGCTGAACACTGAAGCTTTCTTT. Translated, it gives CASSSRPGTGLNTEAFF.

This clone was picked up one time. This chain uses TRBV4-1 with TRBJ1-1; possible D gene TRBD1, 6 bases. Germline V gene sequence: CDR1 MGHRA, CDR2 YSYEKL. The CDR3 has 14 residues. Trimming removed 4 bases at V and 1 base at J, with 10 bases between. The CDR3: CASSLLTGNTEAFF. CDR3 nucleotide sequence: TGCGCCAGCAGCCTCCTGACAGGGAACACTGAAGCTTTCTTT.